This T cell receptor (beta chain) was sequenced in a study of graft-versus-host responses after intestinal transplantation. The overall study: Multivisceral, liver-intestinal, or isolated intestinal grafts went to recipients. All of the recipients had induction that used anti-thymocyte globulin, then tacrolimus and steroids for about 3 years.

Method: immunoSEQ multiplex PCR; TCRdb's copy keeps in-frame clones and lacks some. This sample has 65,000 to 100,000 clones, with around 92% found just once. Study conclusions and caveats: Circulating GvH clone levels at their peak were associated with HvG declines (early post-transplant).

CDR3 length: 14 amino acids. Deletions cut 2 bases from V and 2 bases from J, with 8 bases between. Looked up from germline, CDR1 is SGHNT and CDR2 is YYREEE (reference sequence). As concerns this clone: Its antigen is still unknown.

The input for sequencing was unstimulated CD8+ T cells sorted from spleen or lymph node cells, taken before transplant. The clonotype was recovered from a human donor who was the organ donor for an intestinal transplant. The rearrangement links TRBV5-4 to TRBJ2-1, with D perhaps matching TRBD2 (6 bases). The CDR3 loop reads CASSLWGAYNEQFF. The CDR3 DNA follows: TGTGCCAGCAGCTTATGGGGGGCCTACAATGAGCAGTTCTTC.